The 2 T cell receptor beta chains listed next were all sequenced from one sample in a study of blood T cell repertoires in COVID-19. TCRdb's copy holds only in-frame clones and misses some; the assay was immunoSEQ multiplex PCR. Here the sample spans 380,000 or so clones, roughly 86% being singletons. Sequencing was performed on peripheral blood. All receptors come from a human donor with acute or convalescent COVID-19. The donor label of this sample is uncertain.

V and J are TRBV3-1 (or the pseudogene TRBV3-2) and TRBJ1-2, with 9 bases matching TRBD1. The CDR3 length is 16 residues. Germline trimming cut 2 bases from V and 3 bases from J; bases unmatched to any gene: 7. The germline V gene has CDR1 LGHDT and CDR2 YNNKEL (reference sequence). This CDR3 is CASSQPLGQGDYGYTF. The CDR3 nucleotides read TGTGCCAGCAGCCAACCCCTGGGACAGGGTGACTATGGCTACACCTTC.

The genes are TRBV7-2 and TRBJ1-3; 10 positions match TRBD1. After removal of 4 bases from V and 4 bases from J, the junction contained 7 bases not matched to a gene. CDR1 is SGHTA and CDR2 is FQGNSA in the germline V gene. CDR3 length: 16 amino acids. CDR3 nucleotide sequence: TGTGCCAGCAGCTATAAAGACAGGGGGCGAGGAAACACCATATATTTT. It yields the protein CASSYKDRGRGNTIYF.